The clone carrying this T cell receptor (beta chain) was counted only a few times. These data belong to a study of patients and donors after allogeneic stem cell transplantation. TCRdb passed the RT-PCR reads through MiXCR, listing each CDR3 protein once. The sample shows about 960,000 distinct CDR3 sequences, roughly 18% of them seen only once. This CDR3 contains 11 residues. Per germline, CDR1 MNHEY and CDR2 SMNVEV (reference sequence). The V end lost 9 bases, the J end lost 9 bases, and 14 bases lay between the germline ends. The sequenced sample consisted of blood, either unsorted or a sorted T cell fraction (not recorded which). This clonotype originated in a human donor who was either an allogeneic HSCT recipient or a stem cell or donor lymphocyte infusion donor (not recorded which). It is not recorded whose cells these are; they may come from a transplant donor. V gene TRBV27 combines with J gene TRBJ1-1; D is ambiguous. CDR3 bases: TGTGCCAGTCTGGGGAAGTCAAAAGCTTTCTTT. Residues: CASLGKSKAFF.